The present entry profiles one T cell receptor beta chain with its context. Profiling relied on immunoSEQ multiplex PCR, and the TCRdb table lists in-frame clones only, not all of them. The top ten hold roughly 2.1% of the sample, which has roughly 91,000 clones, 84% seen once. The data were obtained in a study of blood T cell repertoires in COVID-19. Germline assignment: CDR1 LGHDT and CDR2 YNNKEL (reference sequence). This CDR3 region has 13 residues. V gave up 1 base and J gave up 6 bases; unmatched junction bases: 3. The sequencing sample was made of peripheral blood. The receptor was derived from a man between 65 and 85 years old with active or convalescent COVID-19. The rearrangement links TRBV3-1 (or the pseudogene TRBV3-2) to TRBJ2-7; 7 bases agree with TRBD1. The CDR3 coding sequence is TGTGCCAGCAGCCAAGGGGACAGATCCGAGCAGTACTTC. This gives the protein CASSQGDRSEQYF.